Below, 6 T cell receptor beta chains from the same sample are listed, as sequenced in a study of immune heterogeneity within non-small cell lung tumors. Genomic DNA from bulk tumor acted as the template, and about 570 ng was loaded per sample. Several biopsies were collected from each primary tumor during surgery. They were spaced as far apart as possible within the tumor mass. Curative surgery was performed on patients who had untreated, newly diagnosed non-small cell lung cancer. The authors amplified TCR beta CDR3 by multiplex PCR with 32 V and 13 J primers. Using its own MiXCR run on the multiplex PCR reads, TCRdb lists one record per CDR3 protein. The sample holds 20,000 to 25,000 distinct CDR3 sequences; less than 35% are singletons and the top ten take 4.4%. Sequenced: lung tumor tissue. These receptors were taken from a middle-aged man with non-small cell lung cancer.

This chain uses TRBV9 with TRBJ2-6, with 8 bases matching TRBD1. The CDR3 extends over 18 amino acids. Trimming at V came to 3 bases and at J to 0 bases, leaving 8 bases not matched to a gene. Germline CDR1 reads SGDLS; CDR2 reads YYNGEE. Here the CDR3 DNA reads TGTGCCAGCAGCGATAGGATCACAGGGGGCTCTGGGGCCAACGTCCTGACTTTC. This encodes CASSDRITGGSGANVLTF.

The sample holds a few counts of this clonotype. The V gene is TRBV20-1, the J gene TRBJ2-5, with D perhaps TRBD1 (7 bases). The germline V gene encodes CDR1 DFQATT and CDR2 SNEGSKA (reference sequence). Trimming pared 6 bases from V and 5 bases from J, leaving 22 bases between. The CDR3 totals 15 residues. The CDR3: CSALNRRAGQETQYF. CDR3 bases: TGCAGTGCGCTCAACCGAAGGGCGGGACAGGAGACCCAGTACTTC.

Relative to its sample, this clonotype is medium-sized. This sequence joins TRBV6-2 or TRBV6-3 and TRBJ1-2; maybe TRBD1 (6 bases). Germline V gene lookup returns CDR1 MNHEY and CDR2 SVGEGT. The CDR3 covers 13 residues. Trimming pared 6 bases from V and 4 bases from J, leaving 12 bases between. The CDR3 region has the DNA TGTGCCAGCAGCAAAGGCAGGGGCTATGGCTACACCTTC. Residues: CASSKGRGYGYTF.

V usage is TRBV5-1 and J usage is TRBJ1-1; 10 bases agree with TRBD1. V dropped 3 bases and J dropped 6; count of bases not matched to a gene: 11. The CDR3 has 16 amino acids. The germline V gene encodes CDR1 SGHRS and CDR2 YFSETQ. The CDR3: CASSWGDRGPTAEAFF. As DNA, the CDR3 is TGCGCCAGCAGCTGGGGGGACAGGGGCCCGACGGCTGAAGCTTTCTTT.

This chain joins TRBV7-2 and TRBJ1-1; D gene ambiguous. Germline values: CDR1 SGHTA, CDR2 FQGNSA. This CDR3 region has 11 residues. Trimming stripped 5 bases from V and 5 bases from J, with 6 bases between. The DNA for the CDR3 is TGTGCCAGCAGCCCTCATACTGAAGCTTTCTTT. Its translation: CASSPHTEAFF.

Of note for this clonotype: It may be a read error: a sequence one base away is much more abundant. J is TRBJ2-1 and V is TRBV10-3; 7 bases are a match to TRBD1. The CDR3 is 15 amino acids. Germline CDR1 reads ENHRY; CDR2 reads SYGVKD. CDR3 coding DNA: TGTGCCATCAGTGAAGGAGGACAGGCCTACGGGGAGCAGTCCTTC. Amino acid sequence: CAISEGGQAYGEQSF.